The present TCR beta chain was sequenced within a study of T cell repertoires in aging, cancer and after chemotherapy (dated by TCRdb to 2018 to 2020). In the study overall: Donors were distributed across six age groups ranging from 30 or younger to 70 or older, with at least three individuals included per group. Paired pre- and post-chemotherapy samples in the solid tumor group came from brain tumor (glioblastoma) patients receiving temozolomide-based therapy. In total, the full dataset held millions of TCR reads. To examine immunoaging and T cell reconstitution after chemotherapy, the study profiled TCR beta repertoires in peripheral blood from healthy donors and cancer patients. A cohort of 200 to 250 cancer patients (about 93 with hematological and approximately 120 with solid cancers) was assembled, and approximately 95 healthy donors were included as a reference group. Beyond this particular receptor, the publication reports: Compared with age-matched healthy donors, untreated patients with hematological or solid cancers had significantly lower TCR diversity and higher clonality in blood. In healthy donors, the decline in TCR diversity with age was mainly due to loss of richness, whereas in cancer patients loss of evenness also played a role. According to the authors, the repertoire data do not allow conclusions to be drawn about immunological memory after chemotherapy. An increase in median generation probability over the chemotherapy interval was observed in both cancer cohorts, suggesting that the repertoire was reconstituted through rebound thymic output.

V lost 7 bases and J lost 5 bases; the stretch between them is 11 bases long. There are 11 amino acids in the CDR3, from cysteine to phenylalanine inclusive. Kept here is only the CDR3 DNA, which spans 33 bases and is read in frame from base 1. The germline V gene (reference sequence) supplies CDR1 DFQATT and CDR2 SNEGSKA. TCR beta rearrangements were amplified from genomic DNA isolated from peripheral blood, not from sorted cells or RNA. This clonotype was observed a handful of times. Its antigen is currently not known. No per-base quality is available; no much larger clone lies one base away. Multiplex touch-down PCR with a mixed TRB-A/B primer pool was used to amplify rearranged TRB sequences covering the V, D and J segments. Two consecutive PCR reactions with Phusion HS II polymerase added Illumina adapters and sample indices to the amplicons. Amplicons were gel-purified using the NucleoSpin Gel and PCR Clean-up kit and were subsequently checked with Qubit and an Agilent 2100 Bioanalyzer. The libraries were sequenced on an Illumina MiSeq with 600-cycle, single-indexed, paired-end runs. In the original analysis: TRB sequences were processed with MiXCR versions 2.12 and 3.0.5. Each unique CDR3 nucleotide sequence counted as one clone, and only productive sequences with at least two reads were retained. The repertoire metrics were Shannon diversity, evenness, clonality (calculated as one minus evenness), and diversity profiles parameterized by alpha from 0 to 5. Generation probabilities of clones in paired pre- and post-chemotherapy samples were computed with the IGoR algorithm. The public reads were run again by TCRdb, first through fastp at Q25 and then through MiXCR, and only productive beta chains were kept. All rows with the same CDR3 protein become a single entry with the most common DNA and genes. The V and J calls follow TCRdb's processing rather than the paper's. The sample includes around 1,700 distinct CDR3 sequences, with 55% observed a single time. Roughly 6% of the sample rests with the top ten.

This sequence originates from a human donor with a solid tumor. The sequenced material came from blood. The chain couples TRBV20-1 to TRBJ1-1, with no confidently assigned D gene. The nucleotide sequence reads as follows: TGCAGTGAAAGGGCGGGGACTGAAGCTTTCTTT. Translated, it gives CSERAGTEAFF.